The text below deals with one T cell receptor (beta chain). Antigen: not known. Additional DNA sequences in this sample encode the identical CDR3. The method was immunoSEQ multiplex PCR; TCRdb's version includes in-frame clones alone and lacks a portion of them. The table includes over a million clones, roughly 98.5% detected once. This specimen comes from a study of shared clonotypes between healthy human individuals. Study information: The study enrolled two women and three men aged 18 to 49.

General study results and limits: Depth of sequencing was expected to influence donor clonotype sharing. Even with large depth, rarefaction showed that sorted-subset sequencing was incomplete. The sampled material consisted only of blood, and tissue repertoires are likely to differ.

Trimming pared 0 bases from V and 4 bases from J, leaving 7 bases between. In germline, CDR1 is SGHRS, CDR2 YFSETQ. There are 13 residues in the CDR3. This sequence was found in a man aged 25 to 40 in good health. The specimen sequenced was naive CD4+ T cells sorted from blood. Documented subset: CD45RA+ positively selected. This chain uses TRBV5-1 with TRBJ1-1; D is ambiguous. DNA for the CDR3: TGCGCCAGCAGCTTGGGGAGGGCCACTGAAGCTTTCTTT. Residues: CASSLGRATEAFF.